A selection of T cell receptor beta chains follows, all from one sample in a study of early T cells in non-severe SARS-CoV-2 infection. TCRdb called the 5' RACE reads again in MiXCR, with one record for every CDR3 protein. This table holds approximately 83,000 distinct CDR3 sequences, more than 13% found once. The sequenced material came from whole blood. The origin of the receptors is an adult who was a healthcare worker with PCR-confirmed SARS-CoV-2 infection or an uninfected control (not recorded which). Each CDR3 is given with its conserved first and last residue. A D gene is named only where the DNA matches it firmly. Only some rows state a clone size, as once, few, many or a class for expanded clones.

CDR3 DNA: TGCGCCAGCAGCCCATTACAACCCTACGAGCAGTACTTC
CDR3 protein: CASSPLQPYEQYF
clone size: few
D gene: NA
J gene: TRBJ2-7
CDR3 length: 13
V gene: TRBV5-1

CDR3 DNA: TGTGCCAGCAGCTGGCGGACTCCCGGCAACGAGCAGTACTTC
CDR3 protein: CASSWRTPGNEQYF
clone size: few
D gene: NA
J gene: TRBJ2-7
CDR3 length: 14
V gene: TRBV7-2

CDR3 DNA: TGCAGCGTGAAACAGGGCCCCCCGAACACCGGGGAGCTGTTTTTT
CDR3 protein: CSVKQGPPNTGELFF
clone size: few
D gene: NA
J gene: TRBJ2-2
CDR3 length: 15
V gene: TRBV29-1

CDR3 DNA: TGTGCCAGCAGCCAAGGGACAGGAACATATCAGCCCCAGCATTTT
CDR3 protein: CASSQGTGTYQPQHF
clone size: NA
D gene: TRBD1
J gene: TRBJ1-5
CDR3 length: 15
V gene: TRBV3-1

CDR3 DNA: TGTGCCGTCTATAGCGGGGGGTTCTACAATGAGCAGTTCTTC
CDR3 protein: CAVYSGGFYNEQFF
clone size: NA
D gene: TRBD2
J gene: TRBJ2-1
CDR3 length: 14
V gene: TRBV10-3

CDR3 DNA: TGTGCCATCAGTGAGGTCCTGAACACTGAAGCTTTCTTT
CDR3 protein: CAISEVLNTEAFF
clone size: NA
D gene: NA
J gene: TRBJ1-1
CDR3 length: 13
V gene: TRBV10-3

CDR3 DNA: TGTGCCAGCAAAAAGACAGTGAGCTCCTATAATTCACCCCTCCACTTT
CDR3 protein: CASKKTVSSYNSPLHF
clone size: many
D gene: NA
J gene: TRBJ1-6
CDR3 length: 16
V gene: TRBV6-5

CDR3 DNA: TGCAGTGCAAAACAGGGAAATGGCTATAATTCACCCCTCCACTTT
CDR3 protein: CSAKQGNGYNSPLHF
clone size: many
D gene: NA
J gene: TRBJ1-6
CDR3 length: 15
V gene: TRBV20-1

CDR3 DNA: TGTGCCAGCAGCTTAGACCTAGCGGGCCTGGGCAGCGAGCAGTACTTC
CDR3 protein: CASSLDLAGLGSEQYF
clone size: few
D gene: TRBD2
J gene: TRBJ2-7
CDR3 length: 16
V gene: TRBV7-9

CDR3 DNA: TGCGCCAGCAGCTTGGTAGGACAGAGCACAGATACGCAGTATTTT
CDR3 protein: CASSLVGQSTDTQYF
clone size: NA
D gene: NA
J gene: TRBJ2-3
CDR3 length: 15
V gene: TRBV5-1

CDR3 DNA: TGCAGCGTTGAAAAAACGTACCAAAATGAAGCTTTCTTT
CDR3 protein: CSVEKTYQNEAFF
clone size: few
D gene: NA
J gene: TRBJ1-1
CDR3 length: 13
V gene: TRBV29-1

CDR3 DNA: TGCAGCGTTGCAGCTAGCGAAGATACGCAGTATTTT
CDR3 protein: CSVAASEDTQYF
clone size: NA
D gene: NA
J gene: TRBJ2-3
CDR3 length: 12
V gene: TRBV29-1

CDR3 DNA: TGTGCCACCAGCAGAGCTAACAGGGAGGGCTACACCTTC
CDR3 protein: CATSRANREGYTF
clone size: few
D gene: NA
J gene: TRBJ1-2
CDR3 length: 13
V gene: TRBV15

CDR3 DNA: TGCAGTGCTAGCCCAGGGGTATCCTATAATTCACCCCTCCACTTT
CDR3 protein: CSASPGVSYNSPLHF
clone size: NA
D gene: NA
J gene: TRBJ1-6
CDR3 length: 15
V gene: TRBV20-1

CDR3 DNA: TGCGCCAGCAGTGCCGTCCCGGGACAGGGATGGAATGAGCAGTTCTTC
CDR3 protein: CASSAVPGQGWNEQFF
clone size: NA
D gene: TRBD1
J gene: TRBJ2-1
CDR3 length: 16
V gene: TRBV10-1

CDR3 DNA: TGCGCCAGCAGCCGGTCAGCGGGGGGACTTCCCGTGGAGCAGTTCTTC
CDR3 protein: CASSRSAGGLPVEQFF
clone size: few
D gene: TRBD2
J gene: TRBJ2-1
CDR3 length: 16
V gene: TRBV4-1

CDR3 DNA: TGCAGCGTTTCCGGACTAGCAGGCCTCACAGATACGCAGTATTTT
CDR3 protein: CSVSGLAGLTDTQYF
clone size: few
D gene: TRBD2
J gene: TRBJ2-3
CDR3 length: 15
V gene: TRBV29-1

CDR3 DNA: TGTGCCACCAGTGATCCCCCGGGTGCCTACAATGAGCAGTTCTTC
CDR3 protein: CATSDPPGAYNEQFF
clone size: NA
D gene: NA
J gene: TRBJ2-1
CDR3 length: 15
V gene: TRBV24-1

CDR3 DNA: TGTGCCAGCAGTACTGGGACGGTGGCATACTATGGCTACACCTTC
CDR3 protein: CASSTGTVAYYGYTF
clone size: few
D gene: NA
J gene: TRBJ1-2
CDR3 length: 15
V gene: TRBV6-1

CDR3 DNA: TGCAGTGCCGCCGAAGGGGCGGGGTATGGCTACACCTTC
CDR3 protein: CSAAEGAGYGYTF
clone size: many
D gene: NA
J gene: TRBJ1-2
CDR3 length: 13
V gene: TRBV20-1

CDR3 DNA: TGCGCCAGCAGCCAAGATCGGCGGGAACTGTTTTTT
CDR3 protein: CASSQDRRELFF
clone size: medium-sized
D gene: NA
J gene: TRBJ1-4
CDR3 length: 12
V gene: TRBV4-3

CDR3 DNA: TGCAGCGCTGACAGGGTGAACACTGAAGCTTTCTTT
CDR3 protein: CSADRVNTEAFF
clone size: NA
D gene: TRBD1
J gene: TRBJ1-1
CDR3 length: 12
V gene: TRBV29-1

CDR3 DNA: TGTGCCAGCAGTCCCCAGGGGCGGGACTATGGCTACACCTTC
CDR3 protein: CASSPQGRDYGYTF
clone size: many
D gene: NA
J gene: TRBJ1-2
CDR3 length: 14
V gene: TRBV7-2

CDR3 DNA: TGTGCCAGCAGCAAAATCTTCAAAGCAAGTCATGGGCTACGTAGGAACACTGAAGCTTTCTTT
CDR3 protein: CASSKIFKASHGLRRNTEAFF
clone size: many
D gene: NA
J gene: TRBJ1-1
CDR3 length: 21
V gene: TRBV21-1

CDR3 DNA: TGTGCCAGCAGTACCTATACGGGACAGCCTAACACTGAAGCTTTCTTT
CDR3 protein: CASSTYTGQPNTEAFF
clone size: NA
D gene: TRBD1
J gene: TRBJ1-1
CDR3 length: 16
V gene: TRBV12-3/TRBV12-4

CDR3 DNA: TGTGCCAGCAGTTTTTGGGGGTCTGGCTACACCTTC
CDR3 protein: CASSFWGSGYTF
clone size: many
D gene: NA
J gene: TRBJ1-2
CDR3 length: 12
V gene: TRBV12-3/TRBV12-4